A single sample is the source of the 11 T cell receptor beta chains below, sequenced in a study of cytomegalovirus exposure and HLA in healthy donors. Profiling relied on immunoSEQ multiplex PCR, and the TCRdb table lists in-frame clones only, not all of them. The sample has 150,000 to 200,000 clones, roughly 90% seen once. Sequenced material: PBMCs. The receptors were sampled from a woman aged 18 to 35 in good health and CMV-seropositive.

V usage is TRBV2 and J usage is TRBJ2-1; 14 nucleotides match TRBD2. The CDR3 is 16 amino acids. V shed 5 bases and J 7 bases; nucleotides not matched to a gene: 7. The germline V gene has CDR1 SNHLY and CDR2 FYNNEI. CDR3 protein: CASSLTSGRALNEQFF. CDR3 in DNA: TGTGCCAGCAGTCTGACTAGCGGGAGGGCCTTAAATGAGCAGTTCTTC.

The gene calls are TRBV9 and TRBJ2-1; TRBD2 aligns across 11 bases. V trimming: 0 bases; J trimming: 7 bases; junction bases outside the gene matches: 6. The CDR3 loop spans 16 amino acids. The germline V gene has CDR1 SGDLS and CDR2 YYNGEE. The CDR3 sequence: CASSVAGTSGWNEQFF. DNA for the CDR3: TGTGCCAGCAGCGTAGCAGGGACTAGCGGCTGGAATGAGCAGTTCTTC.

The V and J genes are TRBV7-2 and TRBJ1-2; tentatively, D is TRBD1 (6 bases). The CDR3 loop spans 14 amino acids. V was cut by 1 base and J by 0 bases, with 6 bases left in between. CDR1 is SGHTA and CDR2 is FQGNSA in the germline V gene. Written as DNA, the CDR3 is TGTGCCAGCAGCTTAGGGACAGCTAACTATGGCTACACCTTC. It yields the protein CASSLGTANYGYTF. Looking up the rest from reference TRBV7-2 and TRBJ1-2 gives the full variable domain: GAGVSQSPSNKVTEKGKDVELRCDPISGHTALYWYRQSLGQGLEFLIYFQGNSAPDKSGLPSDRFSAERTGGSVSTLTIQRTQQEDSAVYLCASSLGTANYGYTFGSGTRLTVV.

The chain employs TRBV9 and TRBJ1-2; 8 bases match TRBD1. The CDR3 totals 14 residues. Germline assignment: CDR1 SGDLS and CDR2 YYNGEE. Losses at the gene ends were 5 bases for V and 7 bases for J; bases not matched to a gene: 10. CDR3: CASSPFTGGRGYTF. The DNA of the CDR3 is TGTGCCAGCAGTCCCTTCACAGGGGGTCGTGGCTACACCTTC.

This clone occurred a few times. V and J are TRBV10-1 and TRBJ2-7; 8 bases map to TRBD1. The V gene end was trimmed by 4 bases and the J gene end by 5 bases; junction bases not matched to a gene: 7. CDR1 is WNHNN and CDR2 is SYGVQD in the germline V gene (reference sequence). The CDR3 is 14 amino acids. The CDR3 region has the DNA TGCGCCAGCAGTGCAGGGGGCGCTCAGGACGAGCAGTACTTC. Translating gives CASSAGGAQDEQYF.

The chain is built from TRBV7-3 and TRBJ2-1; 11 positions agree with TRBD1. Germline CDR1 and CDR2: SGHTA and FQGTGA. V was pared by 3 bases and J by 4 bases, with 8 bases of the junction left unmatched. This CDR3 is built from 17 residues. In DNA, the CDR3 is TGTGCCAGCAGCTTCCAGACCGGGACAGGGGGATACAATGAGCAGTTCTTC. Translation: CASSFQTGTGGYNEQFF.

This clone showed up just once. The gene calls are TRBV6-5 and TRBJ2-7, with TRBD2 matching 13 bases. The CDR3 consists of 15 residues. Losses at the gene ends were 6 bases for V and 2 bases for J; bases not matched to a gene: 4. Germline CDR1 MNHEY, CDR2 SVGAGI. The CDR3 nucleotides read TGTGCCAGCAGCGGACTAGCGGGAGACCCCTACGAGCAGTACTTC. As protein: CASSGLAGDPYEQYF.

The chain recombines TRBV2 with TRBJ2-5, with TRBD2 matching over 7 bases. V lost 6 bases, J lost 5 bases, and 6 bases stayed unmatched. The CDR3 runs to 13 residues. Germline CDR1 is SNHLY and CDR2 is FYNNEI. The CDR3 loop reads CASSFGRMETQYF. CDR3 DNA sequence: TGTGCCAGCAGCTTCGGGAGGATGGAGACCCAGTACTTC. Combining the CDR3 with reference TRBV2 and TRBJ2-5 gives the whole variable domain EPEVTQTPSHQVTQMGQEVILRCVPISNHLYFYWYRQILGQKVEFLVSFYNNEISEKSEIFDDQFSVERPDGSNFTLKIRSTKLEDSAMYFCASSFGRMETQYFGPGTRLLVL.

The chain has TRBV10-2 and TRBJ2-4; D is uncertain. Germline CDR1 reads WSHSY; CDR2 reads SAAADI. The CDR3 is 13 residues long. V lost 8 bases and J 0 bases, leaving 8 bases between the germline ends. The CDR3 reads CASEQLAKNIQYF. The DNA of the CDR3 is TGCGCCAGCGAACAGCTAGCCAAAAACATTCAGTACTTC.

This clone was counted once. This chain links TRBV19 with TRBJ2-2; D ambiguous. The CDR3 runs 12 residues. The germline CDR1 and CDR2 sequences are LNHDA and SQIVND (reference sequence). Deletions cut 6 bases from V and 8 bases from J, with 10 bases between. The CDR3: CASRPIGGELFF. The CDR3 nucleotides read TGTGCCAGTAGACCGATCGGGGGGGAGCTGTTTTTT.

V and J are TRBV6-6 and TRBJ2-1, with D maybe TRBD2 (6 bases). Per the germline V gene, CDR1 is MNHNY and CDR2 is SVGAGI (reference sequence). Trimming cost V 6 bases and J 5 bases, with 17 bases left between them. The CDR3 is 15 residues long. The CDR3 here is CASSSTGTPDNEQFF. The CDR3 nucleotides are TGTGCCAGCAGCTCCACCGGGACTCCCGACAATGAGCAGTTCTTC.